This T cell receptor beta chain was obtained from a study of blood T cell repertoires in COVID-19 (TCRdb year 2020). Looking at the study overall: The collaborator samples originated in the United States, Italy and Spain and spanned the acute and convalescent phases of COVID-19. The prospective study material was composed of cDNA or gDNA derived from T cells, B-cell-depleted T cells, or PBMCs. Deeply sampled blood TCRbeta repertoires from subjects exposed to, actively infected with, or recovered from COVID-19 were included in the dataset. The repertoires were released in a freely available public database meant as a resource for research on the immune response to SARS-CoV-2. Samples were obtained from the ongoing ImmuneRACE study (first 160 participants) and from over 1,000 subjects provided by 6 global collaborators. The sample metadata nearly always contained a de-identified subject ID, COVID-19 status, age in years and sex. HLA class I and class II types, where available, came from metadata supplied by the sample provider rather than from assay-based typing.

Each collaborating institution followed its own protocols to collect whole blood in K2EDTA tubes. For TCRbeta analysis, collaborators shipped samples as frozen whole blood, isolated PBMCs, or DNA extracted from either of those sample types. Note on this clone: The antigen this receptor binds is unknown. Base qualities were left out, and no much larger clone turns up one base away.

Looking up the germline V gene (reference sequence) yields CDR1 GTSNPN and CDR2 SVGIG. The CDR3 covers 13 residues, taking in both the cysteine and the phenylalanine. Only the CDR3 part of the read is kept: 39 bases, read in frame from the first base. V was cut back by 2 bases and J by 8 bases, leaving a gap of 12 bases between them. The immunoSEQ Assay, a bias-controlled multiplex PCR, was used to amplify TCRbeta CDR3 regions from genomic DNA. The authors' analysis ran thus. The number of nucleated cells in each sample was estimated from the amplification of reference gene primers within the assay. To quantify the absolute abundance of each unique TCRbeta CDR3 rearrangement, sequence reads were collapsed and filtered. For each sample, productive Simpson clonality was calculated by taking the square root of Simpson's diversity index across productive rearrangements. As stored in TCRdb, this immuneACCESS dataset retains in-frame rearrangements with V and J assigned. A fraction of the clones does not appear; measured against another copy, unresolved V genes explain less than half of the discrepancy, and the remainder lacks a known reason. V, J and clone size are those of that table, while D and trimming were read from the DNA. The sample records 100,000 to 120,000 clones, roughly 80% of which are singletons. The ten biggest clones cover approximately 16% of the sample.

Paper-wide results and their limitations: How much clinical and demographic metadata was included differed by source and by participant, and the metadata was provided uncurated.

The rearrangement joined TRBV30 to TRBJ1-4; no confident D gene assignment can be made. The source of this sequence is a woman aged 60-70 years with acute or convalescent COVID-19. Sample: peripheral blood. CDR3 sequence: CAWSLVGREKLFF. The bases are TGTGCCTGGAGTCTCGTGGGGAGGGAAAAACTGTTTTTT.